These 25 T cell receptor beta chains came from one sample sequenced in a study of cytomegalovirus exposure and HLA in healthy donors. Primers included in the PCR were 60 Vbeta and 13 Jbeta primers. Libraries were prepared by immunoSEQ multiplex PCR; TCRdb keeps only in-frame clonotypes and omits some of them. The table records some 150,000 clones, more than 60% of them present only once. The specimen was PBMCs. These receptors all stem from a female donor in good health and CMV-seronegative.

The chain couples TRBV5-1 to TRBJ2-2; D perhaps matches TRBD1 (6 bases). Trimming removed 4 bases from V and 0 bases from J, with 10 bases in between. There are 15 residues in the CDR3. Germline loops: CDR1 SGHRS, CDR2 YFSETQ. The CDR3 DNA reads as TGCGCCAGCAGCCTTGGACAGACGAACACCGGGGAGCTGTTTTTT. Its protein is CASSLGQTNTGELFF. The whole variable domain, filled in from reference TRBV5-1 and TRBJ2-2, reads KAGVTQTPRYLIKTRGQQVTLSCSPISGHRSVSWYQQTPGQGLQFLFEYFSETQRNKGNFPGRFSGRQFSNSRSEMNVSTLELGDSALYLCASSLGQTNTGELFFGEGSRLTVL.

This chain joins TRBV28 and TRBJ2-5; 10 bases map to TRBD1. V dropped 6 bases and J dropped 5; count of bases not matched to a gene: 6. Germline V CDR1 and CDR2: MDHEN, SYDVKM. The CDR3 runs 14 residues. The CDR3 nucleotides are TGTGCCAGCAGAGGGACAGGGGAGAGCGAGACCCAGTACTTC. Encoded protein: CASRGTGESETQYF.

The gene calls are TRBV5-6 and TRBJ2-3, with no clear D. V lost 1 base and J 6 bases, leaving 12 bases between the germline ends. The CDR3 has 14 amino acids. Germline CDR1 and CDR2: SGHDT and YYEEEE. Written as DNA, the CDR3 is TGTGCCAGCAGCTTGAGTTCAACTGCCGATACGCAGTATTTT. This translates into CASSLSSTADTQYF.

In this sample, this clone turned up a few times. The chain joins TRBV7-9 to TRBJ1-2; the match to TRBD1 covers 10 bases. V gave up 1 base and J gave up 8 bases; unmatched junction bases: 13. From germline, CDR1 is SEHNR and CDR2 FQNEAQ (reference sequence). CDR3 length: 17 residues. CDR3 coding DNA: TGTGCCAGCAGCTTAGGTGGGACAGGGGAGTTAATGGAAGGCTACACCTTC. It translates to CASSLGGTGELMEGYTF.

As DNA, the CDR3 is TGTGCCAGCGAGCCGGGGACAGGGATAGCCTACGAGCAGTACTTC. Protein sequence: CASEPGTGIAYEQYF. The chain uses TRBV10-3 and TRBJ2-7; 9 positions agree with TRBD1. V shed 10 bases and J 2 bases; nucleotides not matched to a gene: 12. The CDR3 consists of 15 residues. The germline gives CDR1 ENHRY, CDR2 SYGVKD.

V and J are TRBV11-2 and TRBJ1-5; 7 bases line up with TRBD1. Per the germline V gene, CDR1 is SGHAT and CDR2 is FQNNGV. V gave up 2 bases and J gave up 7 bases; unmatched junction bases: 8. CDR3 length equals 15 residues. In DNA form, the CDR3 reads TGTGCCAGCAGCTTAACTACAGGGGCGCAGCAGCCCCAGCATTTT. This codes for CASSLTTGAQQPQHF.

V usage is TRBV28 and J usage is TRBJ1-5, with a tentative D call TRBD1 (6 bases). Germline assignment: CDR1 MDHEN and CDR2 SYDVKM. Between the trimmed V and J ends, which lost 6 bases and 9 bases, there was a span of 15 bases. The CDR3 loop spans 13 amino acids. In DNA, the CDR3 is TGTGCCAGCAGGAAGACGGGACAAGGGCCCCAGCATTTT. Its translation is CASRKTGQGPQHF.

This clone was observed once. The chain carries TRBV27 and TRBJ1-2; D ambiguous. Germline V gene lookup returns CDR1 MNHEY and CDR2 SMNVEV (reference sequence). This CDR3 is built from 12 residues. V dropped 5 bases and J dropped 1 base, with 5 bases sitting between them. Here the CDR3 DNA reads TGTGCCAGCAGTGAGGGTAACTATGGCTACACCTTC. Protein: CASSEGNYGYTF.

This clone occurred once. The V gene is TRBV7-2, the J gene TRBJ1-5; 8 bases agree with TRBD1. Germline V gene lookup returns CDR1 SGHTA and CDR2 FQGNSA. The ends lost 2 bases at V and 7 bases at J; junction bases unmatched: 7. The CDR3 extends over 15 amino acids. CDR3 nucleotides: TGTGCCAGCAGCTTAACTACAGGGGGACGGCAGCCCCAGCATTTT. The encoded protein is CASSLTTGGRQPQHF.

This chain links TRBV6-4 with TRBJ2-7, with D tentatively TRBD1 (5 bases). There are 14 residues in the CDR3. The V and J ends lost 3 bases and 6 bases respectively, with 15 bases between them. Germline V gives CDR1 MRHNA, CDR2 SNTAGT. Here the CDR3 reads CASSEARVGAEQYF. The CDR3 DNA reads TGTGCCAGCAGTGAAGCCAGGGTAGGGGCCGAGCAGTACTTC.

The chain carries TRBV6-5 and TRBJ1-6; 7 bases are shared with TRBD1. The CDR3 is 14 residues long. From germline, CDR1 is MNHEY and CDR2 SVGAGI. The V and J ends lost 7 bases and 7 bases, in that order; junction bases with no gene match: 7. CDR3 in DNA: TGTGCCAGCACAATGACAGGGTCGAATTCACCCCTCCACTTT. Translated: CASTMTGSNSPLHF.

CDR3 in amino acids: CASSRDRGWGATEAFF. The CDR3 bases are TGTGCCAGCAGCCGGGACAGGGGATGGGGTGCGACTGAAGCTTTCTTT. The rearrangement joins TRBV7-2 to TRBJ1-1, with 10 bases that match TRBD1. This CDR3 is 16 amino acids long. Germline V gene sequence: CDR1 SGHTA, CDR2 FQGNSA. The ends lost 5 bases at V and 5 bases at J; junction bases unmatched: 11.

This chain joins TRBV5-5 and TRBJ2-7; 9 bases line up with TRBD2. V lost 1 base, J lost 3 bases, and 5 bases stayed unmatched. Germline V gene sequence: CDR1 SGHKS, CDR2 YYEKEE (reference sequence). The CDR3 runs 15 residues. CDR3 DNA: TGTGCCAGCAGCTTGCCTAGCGGGACTGTCTACGAGCAGTACTTC. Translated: CASSLPSGTVYEQYF.

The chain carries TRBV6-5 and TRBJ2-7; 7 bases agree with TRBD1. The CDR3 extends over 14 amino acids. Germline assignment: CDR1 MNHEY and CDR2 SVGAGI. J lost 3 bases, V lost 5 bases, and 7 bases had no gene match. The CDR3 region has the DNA TGTGCCAGCAGTCGAGGGGACAGCCGCTACGAGCAGTACTTC. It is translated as CASSRGDSRYEQYF.

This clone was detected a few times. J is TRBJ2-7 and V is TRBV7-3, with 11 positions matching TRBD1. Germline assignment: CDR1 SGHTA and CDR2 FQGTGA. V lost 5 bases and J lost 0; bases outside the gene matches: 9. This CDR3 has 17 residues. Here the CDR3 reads CASSRGTGGFSSYEQYF. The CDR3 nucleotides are TGTGCCAGCAGCCGTGGGACAGGGGGATTCAGCTCCTACGAGCAGTACTTC.

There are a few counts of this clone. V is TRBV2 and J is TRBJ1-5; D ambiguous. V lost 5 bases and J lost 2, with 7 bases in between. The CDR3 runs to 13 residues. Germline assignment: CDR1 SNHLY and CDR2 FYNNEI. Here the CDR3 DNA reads TGTGCCAGCAGTCCTTATGGCAATCAGCCCCAGCATTTT. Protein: CASSPYGNQPQHF.

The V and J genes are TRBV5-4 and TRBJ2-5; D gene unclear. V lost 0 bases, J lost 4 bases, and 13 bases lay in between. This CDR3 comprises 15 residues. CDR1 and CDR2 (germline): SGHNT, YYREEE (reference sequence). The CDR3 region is CASSLARSIGETQYF. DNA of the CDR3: TGTGCCAGCAGCTTGGCCCGGTCCATCGGAGAGACCCAGTACTTC.

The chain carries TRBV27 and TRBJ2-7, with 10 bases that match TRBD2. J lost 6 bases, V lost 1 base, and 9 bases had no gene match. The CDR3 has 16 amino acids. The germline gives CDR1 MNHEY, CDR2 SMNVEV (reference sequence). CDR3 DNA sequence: TGTGCCAGCAGTTTATGGGGAGCGGGGGGGCCTGCCGAGCAGTACTTC. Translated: CASSLWGAGGPAEQYF.

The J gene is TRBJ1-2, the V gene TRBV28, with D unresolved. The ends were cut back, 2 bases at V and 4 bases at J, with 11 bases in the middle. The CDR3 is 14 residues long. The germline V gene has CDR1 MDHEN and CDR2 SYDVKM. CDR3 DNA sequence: TGTGCCAGCAGTTTACGGCGGCTCGGCTATGGCTACACCTTC. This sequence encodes CASSLRRLGYGYTF.

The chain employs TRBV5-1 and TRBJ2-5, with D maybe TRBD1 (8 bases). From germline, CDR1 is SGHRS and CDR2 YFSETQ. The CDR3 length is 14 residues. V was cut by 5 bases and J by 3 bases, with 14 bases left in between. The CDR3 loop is CASSRTGGEETQYF. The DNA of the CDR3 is TGCGCCAGCAGTCGTACAGGGGGGGAAGAGACCCAGTACTTC.

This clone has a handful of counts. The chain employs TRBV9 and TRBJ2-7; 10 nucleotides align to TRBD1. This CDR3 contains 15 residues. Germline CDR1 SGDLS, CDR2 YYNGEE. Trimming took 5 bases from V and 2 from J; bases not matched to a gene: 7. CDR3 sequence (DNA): TGTGCCAGCAGTCTTGGGACAGGGGAAACCTACGAGCAGTACTTC. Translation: CASSLGTGETYEQYF.

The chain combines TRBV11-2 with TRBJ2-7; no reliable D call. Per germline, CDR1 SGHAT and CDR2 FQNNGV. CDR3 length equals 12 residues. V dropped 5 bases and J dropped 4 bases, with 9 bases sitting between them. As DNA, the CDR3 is TGTGCCAGCAGCAGCACGGGTTACGAGCAGTACTTC. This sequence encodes CASSSTGYEQYF. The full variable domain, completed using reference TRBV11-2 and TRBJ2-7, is EAGVAQSPRYKIIEKRQSVAFWCNPISGHATLYWYQQILGQGPKLLIQFQNNGVVDDSQLPKDRFSAERLKGVDSTLKIQPAKLEDSAVYLCASSSTGYEQYFGPGTRLTVT.

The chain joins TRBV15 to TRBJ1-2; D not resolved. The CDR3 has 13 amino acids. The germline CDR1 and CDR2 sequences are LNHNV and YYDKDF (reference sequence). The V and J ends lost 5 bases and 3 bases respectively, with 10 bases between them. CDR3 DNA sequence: TGTGCCACCAGCCCACAGTTAGACTATGGCTACACCTTC. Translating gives CATSPQLDYGYTF.

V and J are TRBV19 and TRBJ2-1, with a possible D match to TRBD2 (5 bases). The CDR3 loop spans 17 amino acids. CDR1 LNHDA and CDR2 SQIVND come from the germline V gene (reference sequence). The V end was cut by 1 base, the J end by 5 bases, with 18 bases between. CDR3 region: CASSIVGLYNPHNEQFF. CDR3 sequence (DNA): TGTGCCAGTAGTATAGTCGGACTCTACAATCCCCACAATGAGCAGTTCTTC.

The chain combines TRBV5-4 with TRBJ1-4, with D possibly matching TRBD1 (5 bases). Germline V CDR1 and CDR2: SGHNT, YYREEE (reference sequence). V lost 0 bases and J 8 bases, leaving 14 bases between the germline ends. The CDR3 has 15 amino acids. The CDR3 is CASSLDGPGREKLFF. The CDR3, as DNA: TGTGCCAGCAGCTTGGATGGGCCAGGGCGGGAAAAACTGTTTTTT. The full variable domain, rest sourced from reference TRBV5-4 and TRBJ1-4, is ETGVTQSPTHLIKTRGQQVTLRCSSQSGHNTVSWYQQALGQGPQFIFQYYREEENGRGNFPPRFSGLQFPNYSSELNVNALELDDSALYLCASSLDGPGREKLFFGSGTQLSVL.